Following are 6 T cell receptor beta chains from one sample sequenced in a study of blood T cells in healthy people across ages. Together with a sample-barcoded 5' primer, a J-beta primer mix was included in a second PCR lasting about 6 to 11 cycles. MiXCR, applied by TCRdb to the 5' RACE reads, yields one record per CDR3 protein. The sample comprises some 850,000 distinct CDR3 sequences, 25% to 30% of which are singletons, and 2.5% to 3.5% rests with the top ten. The sample was also linked to a second study, of T cells of mothers and their children.

Sample: blood. These receptors came from a boy aged 5-17 years in good health.

This clonotype was observed a handful of times. The J gene is TRBJ2-1, the V gene TRBV5-1; D is possibly TRBD1 (5 bases). The CDR3 is made up of 17 amino acids. Trimming took 0 bases from V and 2 from J, leaving 15 bases between them. The germline V gene encodes CDR1 SGHRS and CDR2 YFSETQ. In nucleotides, the CDR3 is TGCGCCAGCAGCTTGGTTTCAGGGAATATAGCCTACAATGAGCAGTTCTTC. It yields the protein CASSLVSGNIAYNEQFF.

The chain employs TRBV3-1 and TRBJ1-2; possibly TRBD1 for D (5 bases). This CDR3 spans 16 amino acids. The germline gives CDR1 LGHDT, CDR2 YNNKEL (reference sequence). V lost 3 bases to trimming and J lost 0 bases, with 14 bases between them. The DNA for the CDR3 is TGTGCCAGCAGCCACACCGACAGAGACTCTAACTATGGCTACACCTTC. It yields the protein CASSHTDRDSNYGYTF.

This clonotype showed up just a few times. The V gene is TRBV5-6, the J gene TRBJ2-2; D gene ambiguous. CDR1 and CDR2 from the germline V gene are SGHDT and YYEEEE. The ends were cut back, 1 base at V and 7 bases at J, with 5 bases in the middle. This CDR3 is built from 12 residues. As DNA, the CDR3 is TGTGCCAGCAGCTTGTGGTACGGGGAGCTGTTTTTT. Its translation: CASSLWYGELFF.

This clonotype was detected ten times or more. This sequence joins TRBV3-1 and TRBJ2-5; tentatively, D is TRBD2 (5 bases). The J call is uncertain, as TRBJ2-7 better fits the DNA end. This CDR3 has 14 amino acids. Germline V gene data show CDR1 as LGHDT and CDR2 as YNNKEL (reference sequence). DNA for the CDR3: TGTGCCAGCAGCCCGGACGGGGTGTCCTACGAGCAGTACTTC. This sequence encodes CASSPDGVSYEQYF.

This clonotype was observed a handful of times. Its ends do not fully match the called genes, so a read error is possible. CDR3 residues: CASSSGTSGYNGQFF. The CDR3 nucleotides are TGTGCCAGCAGCTCCGGGACTAGCGGTTACAATGGGCAGTTCTTC. The V call is TRBV12-3 or TRBV12-4, the J call TRBJ2-1; 11 bases are a match to TRBD2. The CDR3 has 15 residues.

This rearrangement joins TRBV12-3 or TRBV12-4 to TRBJ1-1; no definite D call. CDR3 size: 11 residues. Trimming removed 3 bases from V and 9 bases from J, with 8 bases in between. CDR3 amino acids: CASSLRGQAFF. The DNA for the CDR3 is TGTGCCAGCAGTTTGCGCGGCCAAGCTTTCTTT.